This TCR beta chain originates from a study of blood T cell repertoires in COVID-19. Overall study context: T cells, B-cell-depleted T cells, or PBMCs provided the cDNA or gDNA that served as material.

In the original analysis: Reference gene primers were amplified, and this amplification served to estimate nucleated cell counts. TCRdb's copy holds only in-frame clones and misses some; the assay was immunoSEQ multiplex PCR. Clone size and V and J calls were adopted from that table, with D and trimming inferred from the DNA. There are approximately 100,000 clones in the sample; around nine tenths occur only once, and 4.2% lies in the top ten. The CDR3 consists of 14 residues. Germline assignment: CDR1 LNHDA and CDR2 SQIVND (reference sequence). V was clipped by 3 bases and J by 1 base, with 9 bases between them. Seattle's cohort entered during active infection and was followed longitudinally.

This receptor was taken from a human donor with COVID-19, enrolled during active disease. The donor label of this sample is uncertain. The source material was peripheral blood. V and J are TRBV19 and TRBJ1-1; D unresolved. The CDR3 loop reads CASSMSRGNTEAFF. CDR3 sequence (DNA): TGTGCCAGTAGTATGAGTCGAGGGAACACTGAAGCTTTCTTT.